This T cell receptor (beta chain) emerged from a study of beta chain features in type 1 diabetes. Study-level information: Across the samples, about 110,000,000 sorted cells were examined in total.

CD45RO/CCR7/CD25/CD127/CD95/CD27 sorting isolated CD4+ naive, central memory, regulatory and stem cell-like memory cells. This CDR3 is 15 amino acids long. The junction had 5 bases not matched to a gene; V was cut back by 5 bases and J by 4 bases. From germline, CDR1 is MDHEN and CDR2 SYDVKM. This clone was counted a few times. Its antigen is still unknown. Expressed TCRB transcripts were sequenced, since all the RNA that had been isolated was reverse transcribed. Sequenced by immunoSEQ multiplex PCR; TCRdb stores in-frame clones only, minus some. The repertoire includes approximately 330,000 clones, around 10% of them detected once, and more than 0.015% sits in the top ten. Points from the study as a whole: A greater similarity of naive, central memory and Treg TCRB repertoires was seen among patients than among healthy donors. There were fewer insertions and more deletions at the VDJ junctions of type 1 diabetes patients.

V is TRBV28 and J is TRBJ2-3; 11 nucleotides match TRBD1. Sequences were obtained from naive CD4+ T cells from blood. The sequence came from a woman between 25 and 40 years old in good health. The CDR3, as DNA: TGTGCCAGCAGTGATCCGGGACAGGGGGCAGATACGCAGTATTTT. Its protein is CASSDPGQGADTQYF. The full variable domain, its missing parts supplied by reference TRBV28 and TRBJ2-3, is DVKVTQSSRYLVKRTGEKVFLECVQDMDHENMFWYRQDPGLGLRLIYFSYDVKMKEKGDIPEGYSVSREKKERFSLILESASTNQTSMYLCASSDPGQGADTQYFGPGTRLTVL.